This TCR beta chain was identified during a study of cytomegalovirus exposure and HLA in healthy donors. Germline V gene data show CDR1 as LNHDA and CDR2 as SQIVND (reference sequence). V was pared by 8 bases and J by 4 bases, with 11 bases between. The CDR3 extends over 12 amino acids. Use of 60 Vbeta and 13 Jbeta primers characterized the PCR. Only in-frame clones appear in the TCRdb table, and some are missing; sequencing was by immunoSEQ multiplex PCR. The profile shows 150,000 or so clones, about 74% of them singletons. The sequence derives from a man in his forties or fifties in good health and CMV-seropositive. The chain uses TRBV19 and TRBJ1-1; D is uncertain. The sample comprised PBMCs. The CDR3 DNA reads as TGTGCCAGTCGCCGGGGTTCCACTGAAGCTTTCTTT. Translating gives CASRRGSTEAFF.